This T cell receptor beta chain was captured in a study of beta chain features in type 1 diabetes. Across the study: Taken together, all samples contributed approximately 110 million examined sorted cells.

The study, taken as a whole, reports: Whether TCRB rearrangement is influenced by HLA type was left unresolved in this analysis.

This CDR3 contains 12 residues. V lost 4 bases and J 6 bases, leaving 11 bases between the germline ends. Germline values: CDR1 SGHDT, CDR2 YYEEEE. Expressed TCRB transcripts were sequenced because the entire RNA isolate underwent reverse transcription. The read count averaged approximately 3.5 million across naive, central memory and regulatory T cell samples. Assay used: immunoSEQ multiplex PCR; TCRdb lists only in-frame clones, some missing. The table records hundreds of thousands of clones, about 32% of them present only once. This clone appeared a few times. The target antigen is unknown. This sequence originates from a man younger than 35 in good health. V and J are TRBV5-6 and TRBJ2-7; D is undetermined. Sequenced input: naive CD4+ T cells from blood. Here the CDR3 reads CASSPIWGEQYF. The CDR3 region has the DNA TGTGCCAGCAGCCCTATCTGGGGCGAGCAGTACTTC.